This TCR beta chain was observed in a study of control samples from healthy donors and cancer patients. CDR1 is SGHTA, CDR2 FQGNSA, per germline. With 5 bases removed from V and 0 bases from J, the gap between germline ends came to 8 bases. CDR3 length: 13 residues. Sequencing was performed with immunoSEQ multiplex PCR; in TCRdb, only in-frame clones are kept and a portion is missing. The sample lists 100,000 to 150,000 clones; 90% were seen once. V and J are TRBV7-2 and TRBJ2-7, with D possibly being TRBD2 (6 bases). Sequenced: blood. The receptor comes from a man between 35 and 55 years old in good health. The DNA for the CDR3 is TGTGCCAGCAGCCGGGACTTCTCCTACGAGCAGTACTTC. It codes for CASSRDFSYEQYF.